Described below is a single T cell receptor beta chain sequence and its context. The antigen is undetermined. Terminally differentiated effector memory CD45RA+ cells were left out of the naive CD8 fraction, which was CD45RO-negative and positively selected for CCR7. All donors qualified as healthy HIV-negative adults and had experienced no recent acute infections or vaccinations. Per the original data handling: ImmunoSEQ supplied junction-only sequences lacking quality scores, so filtering was different. Only in-frame clones appear in the TCRdb table, and some are missing; sequencing was by immunoSEQ multiplex PCR. The V and J calls and clone size are taken from that table; D and trimming were inferred from the DNA. Seen here are fewer than 800,000 clones, about 90% observed once, and the top ten hold roughly 24%. The sample is drawn from a study of shared clonotypes between healthy human individuals. Study-wide findings and caveats: About 4.5% of naive CD4 clonotypes were common to several donors. What naive subsets generally showed was a larger estimated richness than memory subsets showed.

This clonotype was sampled from a man in his thirties or forties in good health. Input material: naive CD8+ T cells sorted from blood.

DNA for the CDR3: TGTGCCAGCTCGCACGATATAGCGGGAGTTCTCACAGATACGCAGTATTTT. Translated, it gives CASSHDIAGVLTDTQYF. The J gene is TRBJ2-3, the V gene TRBV18; the match to TRBD2 covers 9 bases. Germline CDR1 reads KGHSH; CDR2 reads LQKENI. The CDR3 has 17 residues. J lost 2 bases, V lost 6 bases, and 12 bases had no gene match.